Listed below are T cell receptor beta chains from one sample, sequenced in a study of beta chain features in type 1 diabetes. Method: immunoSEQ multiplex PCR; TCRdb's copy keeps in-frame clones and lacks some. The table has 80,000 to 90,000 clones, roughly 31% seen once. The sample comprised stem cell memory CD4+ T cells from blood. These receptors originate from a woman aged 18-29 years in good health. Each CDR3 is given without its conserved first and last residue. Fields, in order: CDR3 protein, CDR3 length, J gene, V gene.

ASSLDGAWNTEAF 13 TRBJ1-1 TRBV2
ASGQGFIGEKLF 12 TRBJ1-4 TRBV27
ASSNPGQSYEQY 12 TRBJ2-7 TRBV19
AISESGANYGYT 12 TRBJ1-2 TRBV6-5
ASSLSGREQYT 11 TRBJ1-2 TRBV5-8
ASSLDYGEQY 10 TRBJ2-7 TRBV7-2
ASSPRFPGGAAGANVLT 17 TRBJ2-6 TRBV9
ASRDRPNTEAF 11 TRBJ1-1 TRBV2
ASSLPTSGSTDTQY 14 TRBJ2-3 TRBV5-6
SGETGMVTEAF 11 TRBJ1-1 TRBV29-1
SVREAAGEAF 10 TRBJ1-1 TRBV29-1
ATSRALLQGADGNQPQH 17 TRBJ1-5 TRBV15
ASSLPSIETQY 11 TRBJ2-5 TRBV7-2
ASSSAGTEYGYT 12 TRBJ1-2 TRBV11-2